The present T cell receptor beta chain was sequenced within a study of blood T cell repertoires in COVID-19. Across the study: Researchers got acute and convalescent COVID-19 samples from the United States, Italy and Spain. Nucleic acid was either cDNA or gDNA, and it came from T cells, B-cell-depleted T cells, or PBMCs.

In the original processing: Estimation of nucleated cell counts was performed using reference gene primer amplification. Profiled with immunoSEQ multiplex PCR; TCRdb holds only in-frame clones, not every one. The V and J calls and clone size were taken over from that table, and D and trimming were inferred from the DNA. The table has 200,000 to 250,000 clones, 85% seen once. Sequences were obtained from PBMCs or T cells enriched from blood (not recorded which). The sequence derives from a woman between 45 and 65 years old with acute COVID-19.

The CDR3 DNA sequence: TGTGCCAGCTCACCACCGTACCCTACCCTTATCAACACTGAAGCTTTCTTT. Protein sequence: CASSPPYPTLINTEAFF. The chain carries TRBV18 and TRBJ1-1; the D is unclear. CDR3 length: 17 residues. V was cut by 0 bases and J by 2 bases, with 16 bases left in between. Germline V lookup: CDR1 KGHSH, CDR2 LQKENI. The whole variable domain, remainder taken from reference TRBV18 and TRBJ1-1, is NAGVMQNPRHLVRRRGQEARLRCSPMKGHSHVYWYRQLPEEGLKFMVYLQKENIIDESGMPKERFSAEFPKEGPSILRIQQVVRGDSAAYFCASSPPYPTLINTEAFFGQGTRLTVV.